The clone carrying this TCR beta chain has only one observation. The antigen is unknown. This entry is derived from a study of chemoradiotherapy in HPV16-positive cancers. Turning to the study itself: A couple of HPV16-positive patients' cells yielded candidate HPV-specific clones and common motifs.

Over chemoradiotherapy, repertoires were sampled more than once. The method was immunoSEQ multiplex PCR; TCRdb's version includes in-frame clones alone and lacks a portion of them. The sample lists some 11,000 clones, 60% to 80% occurring once. Per germline, CDR1 SEHNR and CDR2 FQNEAQ (reference sequence). The CDR3 loop spans 15 amino acids. The V end lost 1 base, the J end lost 1 base, and 10 bases lay between the germline ends. Points from the study as a whole: During treatment, candidate HPV-specific clones and E7-related motifs expanded in tumor. For HPV16-positive patients, expanding HPV-responsive T cells associated with longer recurrence-free survival.

The clonotype originates from a human donor with HPV-associated anogenital cancer. Sampling was conducted from a patient who underwent chemoradiotherapy. J is TRBJ1-1 and V is TRBV7-9, with a weak D call TRBD1 (5 bases). CDR3: CASSLEGLPNTEAFF. In DNA, the CDR3 is TGTGCCAGCAGCTTAGAGGGACTCCCGAACACTGAAGCTTTCTTT.